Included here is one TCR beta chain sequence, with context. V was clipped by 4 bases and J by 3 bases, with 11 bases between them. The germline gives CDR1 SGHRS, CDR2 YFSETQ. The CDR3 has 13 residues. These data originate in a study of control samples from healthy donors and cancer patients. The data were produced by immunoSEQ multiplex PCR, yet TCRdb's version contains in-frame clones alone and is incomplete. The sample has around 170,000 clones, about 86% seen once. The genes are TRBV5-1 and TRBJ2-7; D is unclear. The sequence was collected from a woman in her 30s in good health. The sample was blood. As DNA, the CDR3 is TGCGCCAGCAGCATAAACGACTTCTACGAGCAGTACTTC. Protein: CASSINDFYEQYF.